Below are 10 T cell receptor beta chains sequenced from a single sample in a study of blood T cell repertoires in COVID-19. Generated by immunoSEQ multiplex PCR, the TCRdb table keeps only in-frame clones and is missing some. The table shows some 270,000 clones, with 80% to 95% occurring only once. The sample consisted of PBMCs or T cells enriched from blood (not recorded which). Every receptor here comes from a man in his forties or fifties who had been exposed to COVID-19.

The chain recombines TRBV27 with TRBJ2-1; 7 bases align to TRBD1. The CDR3 loop spans 19 amino acids. Germline V gene lookup returns CDR1 MNHEY and CDR2 SMNVEV (reference sequence). J lost 4 bases, V lost 3 bases, and 18 bases had no gene match. This CDR3 is CASSFHRQGLRGKYNEQFF. CDR3 sequence (DNA): TGTGCCAGCAGTTTCCACAGACAGGGTTTAAGGGGTAAATACAATGAGCAGTTCTTC.

The chain has TRBV25-1 and TRBJ2-1; TRBD2 matches 9 bases. J gave up 8 bases and V 5 bases, and 4 bases lay outside the gene matches. There are 13 residues in the CDR3. Per the germline V gene, CDR1 is MGHDK and CDR2 is SYGVNS. The chain's CDR3 is CASSPRGRDEQFF. The CDR3 nucleotides read TGTGCCAGCAGTCCGCGCGGGAGGGATGAGCAGTTCTTC.

The J gene is TRBJ1-1, the V gene TRBV1. TRBV1 is a documented pseudogene. This CDR3 is built from 21 residues. The CDR3 loop is CTSSQPLELVPGLRLNTEAFF. The CDR3 bases are TGCACCAGCAGCCAACCCCTCGAACTTGTTCCGGGACTAAGACTGAACACTGAAGCTTTCTTT.

The gene calls are TRBV5-5 and TRBJ1-2, with a tentative D call TRBD1 (6 bases). Germline V CDR1 and CDR2: SGHKS, YYEKEE (reference sequence). Trimming cost V 2 bases and J 7 bases, with 12 bases left between them. The CDR3 is 13 amino acids. The CDR3 loop is CASSLEWTAGYTF. The CDR3 DNA is TGTGCCAGCAGCTTAGAGTGGACAGCTGGCTACACCTTC.

V and J are TRBV7-9 and TRBJ1-1; D gene uncertain. The CDR3 totals 11 residues. V lost 2 bases, J lost 7 bases, and 5 bases lay in between. CDR1 and CDR2 from the germline V gene are SEHNR and FQNEAQ (reference sequence). This chain's CDR3 is CASSLTGEAFF. The CDR3 bases are TGTGCCAGCAGCTTAACGGGTGAAGCTTTCTTT.

The chain employs TRBV23-1 and TRBJ2-1; weak D call: TRBD2 (5 bases). TRBV23-1 is placed among ORFs of uncertain function. CDR3 length: 17 amino acids. V lost 4 bases to trimming and J lost 6 bases, with 22 bases between them. The CDR3 protein is CASSRGQRLGPTNEQFF. The DNA of the CDR3 is TGCGCCAGCAGTCGCGGGCAGCGCTTGGGTCCCACCAATGAGCAGTTCTTC.

The CDR3: CASSLDRVNSPLHF. DNA of the CDR3: TGTGCCAGCAGCTTAGACAGGGTCAATTCACCCCTCCACTTT. V is TRBV11-2 and J is TRBJ1-6; maybe TRBD1 (5 bases). Trimming took 0 bases from V and 7 from J, leaving 7 bases between them. The CDR3 contains 14 residues. Germline CDR1 is SGHAT and CDR2 is FQNNGV.

The V call is TRBV5-1, the J call TRBJ2-7; D is possibly TRBD1 (5 bases). V lost 1 base and J lost 3, with 8 bases in between. The germline V gene has CDR1 SGHRS and CDR2 YFSETQ. There are 13 residues in the CDR3. The CDR3 is CASSLRGIYEQYF. The CDR3, as DNA: TGCGCCAGCAGCTTGAGGGGAATCTACGAGCAGTACTTC.

The chain is built from TRBV5-6 and TRBJ2-3; TRBD2 matches at 9 bases. V was pared by 5 bases and J by 5 bases, with 12 bases of the junction left unmatched. The CDR3 has 16 residues. The germline CDR1 and CDR2 sequences are SGHDT and YYEEEE. In DNA, the CDR3 is TGTGCCAGCAGGATTATTAGCGGGAGCGGGGTAGATACGCAGTATTTT. This codes for CASRIISGSGVDTQYF.

The rearrangement joins TRBV19 to TRBJ2-3; 11 nucleotides agree with TRBD2. After removal of 5 bases from V and 2 bases from J, the junction contained 6 bases not matched to a gene. The V gene's germline CDR1 is LNHDA and CDR2 SQIVND (reference sequence). The CDR3 runs 16 residues. In nucleotides, the CDR3 is TGTGCCAGTAGTGCCCTAGCGGGAGGAAACACAGATACGCAGTATTTT. It specifies CASSALAGGNTDTQYF. The whole variable domain, remainder taken from reference TRBV19 and TRBJ2-3, is DGGITQSPKYLFRKEGQNVTLSCEQNLNHDAMYWYRQDPGQGLRLIYYSQIVNDFQKGDIAEGYSVSREKKESFPLTVTSAQKNPTAFYLCASSALAGGNTDTQYFGPGTRLTVL.